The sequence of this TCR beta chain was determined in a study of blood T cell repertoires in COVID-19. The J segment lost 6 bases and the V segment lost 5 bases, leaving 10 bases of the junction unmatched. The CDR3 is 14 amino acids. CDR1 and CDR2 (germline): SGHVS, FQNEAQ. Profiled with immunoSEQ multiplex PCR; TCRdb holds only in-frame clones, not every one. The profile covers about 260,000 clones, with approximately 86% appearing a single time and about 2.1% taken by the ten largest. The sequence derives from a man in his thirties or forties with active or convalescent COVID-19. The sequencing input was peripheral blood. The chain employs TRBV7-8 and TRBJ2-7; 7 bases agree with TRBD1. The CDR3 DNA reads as TGTGCCAGCAGCATTCCGGGACAGAAGGCCGAGCAGTACTTC. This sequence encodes CASSIPGQKAEQYF.